These T cell receptor beta chains were read from a single sample in a study of blood T cell repertoires in COVID-19. Repertoires were generated with immunoSEQ multiplex PCR, while TCRdb's copy carries only in-frame clones and drops some. The sample carries about 380,000 clones, 70% to 90% recorded once. The sample consisted of PBMCs or T cells enriched from blood (not recorded which). These receptors were taken from a woman aged 18-35 years who had recovered from COVID-19. Both conserved end residues are part of each CDR3.

J: TRBJ2-7
V: TRBV4-1
CDR3: CASSQESREQYF

J: TRBJ1-5
V: TRBV19
CDR3: CASSIFGSGDQPQHF

J: TRBJ2-1
V: TRBV11-2
CDR3: CASSQMADSGGAVWDEQFF

J: TRBJ1-4
V: TRBV5-4
CDR3: CASSERTDEKLFF

J: TRBJ1-5
V: TRBV15
CDR3: CATSRYSQPQHF

J: TRBJ2-1
V: TRBV5-1
CDR3: CASSFDRSSYNEQFF

J: TRBJ2-1
V: TRBV7-2
CDR3: CASTTGERGGRSYNEQFF

J: TRBJ2-4
V: TRBV5-8
CDR3: CASSRRERGLAKNIQYF

J: TRBJ2-6
V: TRBV5-1
CDR3: CASSLYNDRDDGANVLTF

J: TRBJ1-6
V: TRBV13
CDR3: CASSLVLVGGANPYNSPLHF

J: TRBJ1-1
V: TRBV7-8
CDR3: CASSLVDRGVTEAFF

J: TRBJ1-2
V: TRBV7-2
CDR3: CASSLDRGLIYGYTF

J: TRBJ2-1
V: TRBV9
CDR3: CASSAYYSNEQFF

J: TRBJ2-7
V: TRBV7-3
CDR3: CPGGNEQYF

J: TRBJ2-7
V: TRBV4-1
CDR3: CASSRNGQGTGSSYEQYF

J: TRBJ1-5
V: TRBV11-2
CDR3: CASSLDSSNQPQHF

J: TRBJ1-5
V: TRBV7-2
CDR3: CASSPVGGLFGNQPQHF

J: TRBJ1-3
V: TRBV18
CDR3: CASTKDRGRGNTIYF

J: TRBJ1-2
V: TRBV29-1
CDR3: CSVEVALGQYYGYTF

J: TRBJ1-6
V: TRBV12-5
CDR3: CASGLAGGNSPLHF

J: TRBJ1-4
V: TRBV19
CDR3: CASSAGDSLNEKLFF

J: TRBJ2-2
V: TRBV6-5
CDR3: CASRKGHPDTGELFF

J: TRBJ1-1
V: TRBV18
CDR3: CASSPPGTGEATEAFF

J: TRBJ2-5
V: TRBV7-9
CDR3: CASRSGARETQYF

J: TRBJ2-2
V: TRBV7-3
CDR3: CASSLRVGGSHTGELFF

J: TRBJ2-1
V: TRBV2
CDR3: CASRGLAGAFSSYNEQFF

J: TRBJ2-2
V: TRBV19
CDR3: CASSMRVTGELFF

J: TRBJ2-2
V: TRBV5-1
CDR3: CASSLGQGGELFF

J: TRBJ1-1
V: TRBV19
CDR3: CASRPWTGSPSTEAFF

J: TRBJ1-1
V: TRBV30
CDR3: CAFAGQQNTEAFF

J: TRBJ2-7
V: TRBV3-1/TRBV3-2
CDR3: CASSRRTATYEQYF

J: TRBJ1-5
V: TRBV3-1/TRBV3-2
CDR3: CASSVRTANQPQHF

J: TRBJ2-7
V: TRBV19
CDR3: CASSEGLTYEQYF

J: TRBJ2-7
V: TRBV9
CDR3: CASSVAPLIAGSSYEQYF

J: TRBJ2-1
V: TRBV11-3
CDR3: CASSLAAGYNEQFF

J: TRBJ2-5
V: TRBV6-5
CDR3: CASSYYGGDETQYF

J: TRBJ2-2
V: TRBV4-2
CDR3: CASSQGTGELFF

J: TRBJ1-5
V: TRBV30
CDR3: CAWSVTGNQPQHF